A single sample gave rise to the 8 T cell receptor beta chains below, sequenced in a study of shared clonotypes between healthy human individuals. The assay was immunoSEQ multiplex PCR, and TCRdb's table has in-frame clones only and misses some. The sample includes about 360,000 clones, around four fifths of them seen just once. The specimen was memory CD4+ T cells sorted from blood. Described subset: CD45RA-negative fraction. The receptors originated from a man younger than 40 in good health.

This CDR3 reads CASSFSGSSYEQYF. CDR3 DNA: TGTGCCAGCAGCTTTAGCGGGAGCTCCTACGAGCAGTACTTC. The chain links TRBV7-3 to TRBJ2-7; 9 bases match TRBD2. Germline V gene sequence: CDR1 SGHTA, CDR2 FQGTGA. V lost 3 bases to trimming and J lost 0 bases; unmatched junction nucleotides: 0. The CDR3 runs 14 residues.

The chain combines TRBV7-2 with TRBJ2-7, with D tentatively TRBD1 (5 bases). Germline V gives CDR1 SGHTA, CDR2 FQGNSA. Trimming removed 1 base at V and 1 base at J, with 11 bases between. The length of the CDR3 is 15 residues. The CDR3 DNA sequence: TGTGCCAGCAGCTTAGTAACACAGGTTTCCTACGAGCAGTACTTC. This sequence encodes CASSLVTQVSYEQYF.

This chain links TRBV9 with TRBJ2-1, with TRBD2 matching over 13 bases. Germline V gene data show CDR1 as SGDLS and CDR2 as YYNGEE. The CDR3 loop spans 16 amino acids. V dropped 1 base and J dropped 8; count of bases not matched to a gene: 6. The CDR3 reads CASSVTFGLAGDEQFF. The CDR3 region has the DNA TGTGCCAGCAGCGTAACGTTTGGACTAGCGGGAGATGAGCAGTTCTTC.

The chain uses TRBV5-4 and TRBJ2-1; 7 bases map to TRBD2. Germline CDR1 and CDR2: SGHNT and YYREEE (reference sequence). The CDR3 spans 15 residues. V shed 3 bases, J shed 0 bases, and the junction held 3 bases outside the gene matches. The CDR3 DNA sequence: TGTGCCAGCAGCTCCCAGCGGGACTCCTACAATGAGCAGTTCTTC. This codes for CASSSQRDSYNEQFF.

The chain employs TRBV21-1 and TRBJ2-5; the table's TRBD2 call for D was not verified on the DNA. TRBV21-1 is a known pseudogene. CDR3 size: 17 residues. The CDR3 is CASSKARGRGRRETQYF. CDR3 DNA sequence: TGTGCCAGCAGCAAAGCGCGCGGACGAGGGAGAAGGGAGACCCAGTACTTC.

This chain joins TRBV2 and TRBJ2-7; D is unclear. The CDR3 sequence is 14 residues long. Germline V gene sequence: CDR1 SNHLY, CDR2 FYNNEI. Deletions cut 2 bases from V and 10 bases from J, with 18 bases between. The CDR3 DNA sequence: TGTGCCAGCAGTGAAATTAACAGTGCTACGAATCAGTACTTC. Amino acid sequence: CASSEINSATNQYF. The full variable domain, rest sourced from reference TRBV2 and TRBJ2-7, is EPEVTQTPSHQVTQMGQEVILRCVPISNHLYFYWYRQILGQKVEFLVSFYNNEISEKSEIFDDQFSVERPDGSNFTLKIRSTKLEDSAMYFCASSEINSATNQYFGPGTRLTVT.

This clone was detected once. The chain joins TRBV27 to TRBJ1-3, with TRBD1 matching 7 bases. Per the germline V gene, CDR1 is MNHEY and CDR2 is SMNVEV (reference sequence). V dropped 8 bases and J dropped 0; count of bases not matched to a gene: 13. The CDR3 spans 17 residues. Here the CDR3 reads CASGSRAGGFSGNTIYF. CDR3 in DNA: TGTGCCAGCGGGTCCCGTGCAGGGGGATTCTCTGGAAACACCATATATTTT.

This clone has only a few counts. The genes are TRBV7-2 and TRBJ2-1; TRBD2 aligns across 13 bases. Germline trimming cut 5 bases from V and 6 bases from J; bases unmatched to any gene: 4. This CDR3 region has 15 residues. The germline V gene encodes CDR1 SGHTA and CDR2 FQGNSA. CDR3 loop: CASSPLAGGGNEQFF. The CDR3 coding sequence is TGTGCCAGCAGCCCACTAGCGGGAGGGGGCAATGAGCAGTTCTTC.